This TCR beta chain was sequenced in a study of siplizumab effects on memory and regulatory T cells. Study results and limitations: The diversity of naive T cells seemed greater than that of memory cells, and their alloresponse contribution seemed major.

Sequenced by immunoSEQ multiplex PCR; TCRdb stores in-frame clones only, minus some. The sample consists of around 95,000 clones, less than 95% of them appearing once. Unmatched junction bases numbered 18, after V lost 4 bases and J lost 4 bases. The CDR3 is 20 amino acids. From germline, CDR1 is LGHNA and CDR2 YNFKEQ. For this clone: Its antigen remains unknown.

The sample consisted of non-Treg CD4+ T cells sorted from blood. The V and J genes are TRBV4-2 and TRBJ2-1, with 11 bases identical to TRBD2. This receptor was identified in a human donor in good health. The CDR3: CASSLSGTSGDIGMYNEQFF. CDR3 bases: TGTGCCAGCAGCCTTTCCGGGACTAGCGGCGATATTGGAATGTACAATGAGCAGTTCTTC.